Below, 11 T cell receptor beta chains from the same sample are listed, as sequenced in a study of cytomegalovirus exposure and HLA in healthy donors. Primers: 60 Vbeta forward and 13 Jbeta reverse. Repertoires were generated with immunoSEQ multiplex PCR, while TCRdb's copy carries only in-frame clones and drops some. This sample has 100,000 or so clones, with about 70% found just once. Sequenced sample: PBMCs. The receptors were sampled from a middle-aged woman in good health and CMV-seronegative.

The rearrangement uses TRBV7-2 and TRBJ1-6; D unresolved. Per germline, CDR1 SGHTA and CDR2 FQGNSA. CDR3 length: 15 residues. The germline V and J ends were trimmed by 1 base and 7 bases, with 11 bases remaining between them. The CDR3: CASSLVSGSNSPLHF. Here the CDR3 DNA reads TGTGCCAGCAGCTTAGTATCGGGGTCCAATTCACCCCTCCACTTT.

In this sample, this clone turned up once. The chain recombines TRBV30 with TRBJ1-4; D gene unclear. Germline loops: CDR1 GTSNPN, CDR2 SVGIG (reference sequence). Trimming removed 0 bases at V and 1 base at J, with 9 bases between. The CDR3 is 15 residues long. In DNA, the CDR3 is TGTGCCTGGAGTGTAACAGCAAAAACTAATGAAAAACTGTTTTTT. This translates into CAWSVTAKTNEKLFF.

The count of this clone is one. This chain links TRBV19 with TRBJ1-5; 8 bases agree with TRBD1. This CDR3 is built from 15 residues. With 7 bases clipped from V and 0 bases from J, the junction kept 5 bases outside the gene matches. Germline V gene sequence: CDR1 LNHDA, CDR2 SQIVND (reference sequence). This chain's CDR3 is CASKTQGASNQPQHF. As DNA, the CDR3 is TGTGCCAGTAAGACCCAGGGGGCTAGCAATCAGCCCCAGCATTTT.

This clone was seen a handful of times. Here the CDR3 reads CAIISGLGYEQYF. In DNA, the CDR3 is TGTGCCATCATATCGGGTCTGGGCTACGAGCAGTACTTC. The chain has TRBV10-3 and TRBJ2-7; D remains ambiguous. The CDR3 is 13 residues long. CDR1 is ENHRY, CDR2 SYGVKD, per germline. The V gene lost 7 bases and the J gene lost 3 bases, with 13 bases spanning the gap.

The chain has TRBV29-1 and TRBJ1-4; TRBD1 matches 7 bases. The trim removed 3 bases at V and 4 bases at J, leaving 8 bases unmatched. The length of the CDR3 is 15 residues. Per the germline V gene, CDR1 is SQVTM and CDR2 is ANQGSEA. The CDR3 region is CSVDEVGQSNEKLFF. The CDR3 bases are TGCAGCGTTGATGAAGTGGGACAGAGTAATGAAAAACTGTTTTTT.

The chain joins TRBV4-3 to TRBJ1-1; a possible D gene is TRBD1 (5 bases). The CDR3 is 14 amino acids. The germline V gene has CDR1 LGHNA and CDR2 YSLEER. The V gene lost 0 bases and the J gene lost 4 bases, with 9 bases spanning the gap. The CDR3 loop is CASSQDHGGTEAFF. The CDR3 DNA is TGCGCCAGCAGCCAAGATCACGGGGGCACTGAAGCTTTCTTT.

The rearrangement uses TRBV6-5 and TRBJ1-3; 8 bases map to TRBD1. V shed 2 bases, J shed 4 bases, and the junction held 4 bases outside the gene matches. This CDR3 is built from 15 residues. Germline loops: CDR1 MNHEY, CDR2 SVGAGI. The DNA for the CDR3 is TGTGCCAGCAGTTACCGGCAGGGGGCAGGAAACACCATATATTTT. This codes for CASSYRQGAGNTIYF.

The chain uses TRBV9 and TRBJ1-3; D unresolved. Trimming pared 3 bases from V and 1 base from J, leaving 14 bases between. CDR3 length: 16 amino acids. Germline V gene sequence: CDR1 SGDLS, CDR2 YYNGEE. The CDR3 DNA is TGTGCCAGCAGCGGGGGAGTAGGTTCTTCTGGAAACACCATATATTTT. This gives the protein CASSGGVGSSGNTIYF.

CDR3 nucleotide sequence: TGTGCCAGCAGCTTAGCAGCAGCGGGCACTACAGATACGCAGTATTTT. Translated: CASSLAAAGTTDTQYF. The chain carries TRBV7-2 and TRBJ2-3, with TRBD2 as a possible D gene (6 bases). This CDR3 spans 16 amino acids. The V end lost 0 bases, the J end lost 3 bases, and 13 bases lay between the germline ends. Germline-derived CDR1 and CDR2 are SGHTA and FQGNSA.

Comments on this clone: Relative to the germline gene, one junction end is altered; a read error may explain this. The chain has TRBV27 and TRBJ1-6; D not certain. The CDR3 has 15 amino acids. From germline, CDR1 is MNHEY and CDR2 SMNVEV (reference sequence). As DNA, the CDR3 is TGTGCCAGCAGTTTTGGTGCGGGTGTTAATTCCCCCCTCCACTTT. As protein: CASSFGAGVNSPLHF.

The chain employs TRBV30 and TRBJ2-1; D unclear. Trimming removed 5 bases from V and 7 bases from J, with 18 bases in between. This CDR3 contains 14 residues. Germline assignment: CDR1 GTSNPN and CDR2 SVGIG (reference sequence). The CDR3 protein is CAWLGGLHKNEQFF. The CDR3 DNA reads TGTGCCTGGCTCGGCGGCCTCCATAAGAATGAGCAGTTCTTC.